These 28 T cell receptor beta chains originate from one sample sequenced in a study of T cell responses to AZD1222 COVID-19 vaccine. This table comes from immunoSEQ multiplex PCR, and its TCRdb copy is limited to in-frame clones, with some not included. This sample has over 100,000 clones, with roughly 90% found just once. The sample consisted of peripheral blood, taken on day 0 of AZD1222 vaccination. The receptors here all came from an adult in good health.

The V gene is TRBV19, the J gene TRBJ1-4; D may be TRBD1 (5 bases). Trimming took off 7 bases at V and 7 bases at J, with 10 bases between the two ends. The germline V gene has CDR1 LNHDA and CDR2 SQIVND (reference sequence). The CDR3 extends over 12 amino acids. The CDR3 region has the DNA TGTGCCAGTAAGCAGGGCGGTGAAAAACTGTTTTTT. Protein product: CASKQGGEKLFF.

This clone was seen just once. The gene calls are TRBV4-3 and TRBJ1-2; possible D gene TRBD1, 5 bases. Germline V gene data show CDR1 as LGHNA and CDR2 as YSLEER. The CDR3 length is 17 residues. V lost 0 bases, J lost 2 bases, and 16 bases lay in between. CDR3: CASSQDTVGRANYGYTF. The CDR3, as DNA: TGCGCCAGCAGCCAAGATACGGTGGGCAGGGCGAACTATGGCTACACCTTC.

CDR3 sequence: CATKTGKYQVDTQYF. The CDR3 bases are TGTGCCACTAAAACAGGGAAGTACCAGGTCGATACGCAGTATTTT. This chain uses TRBV6-5 with TRBJ2-3, with D perhaps TRBD1 (6 bases). V was pared by 10 bases and J by 6 bases, with 23 bases between. Germline CDR1 and CDR2: MNHEY and SVGAGI. The CDR3 runs 15 residues.

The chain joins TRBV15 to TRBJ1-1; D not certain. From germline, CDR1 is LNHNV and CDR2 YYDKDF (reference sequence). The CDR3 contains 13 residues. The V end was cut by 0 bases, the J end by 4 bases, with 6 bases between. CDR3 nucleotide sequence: TGTGCCACCAGCAGAGATCCCGGCACTGAAGCTTTCTTT. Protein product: CATSRDPGTEAFF.

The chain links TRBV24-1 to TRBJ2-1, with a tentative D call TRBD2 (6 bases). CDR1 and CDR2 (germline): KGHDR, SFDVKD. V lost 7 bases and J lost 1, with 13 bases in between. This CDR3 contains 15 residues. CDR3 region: CATSDGDSSYNEQFF. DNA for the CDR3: TGTGCCACCAGCGACGGGGACTCGTCCTACAATGAGCAGTTCTTC.

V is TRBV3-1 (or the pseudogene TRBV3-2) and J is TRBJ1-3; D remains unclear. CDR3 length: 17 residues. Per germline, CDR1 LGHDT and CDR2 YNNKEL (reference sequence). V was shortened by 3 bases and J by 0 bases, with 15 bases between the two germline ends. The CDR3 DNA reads TGTGCCAGCAGCCAGCGGGCCCCCTCATCCTCTGGAAACACCATATATTTT. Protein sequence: CASSQRAPSSSGNTIYF.

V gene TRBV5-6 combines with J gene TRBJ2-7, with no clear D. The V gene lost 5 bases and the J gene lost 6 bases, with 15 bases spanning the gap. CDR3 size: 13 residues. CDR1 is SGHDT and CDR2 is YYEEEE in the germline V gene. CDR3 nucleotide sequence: TGTGCCAGCAGATACTTGTTCAGCCCCGAGCAGTACTTC. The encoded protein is CASRYLFSPEQYF.

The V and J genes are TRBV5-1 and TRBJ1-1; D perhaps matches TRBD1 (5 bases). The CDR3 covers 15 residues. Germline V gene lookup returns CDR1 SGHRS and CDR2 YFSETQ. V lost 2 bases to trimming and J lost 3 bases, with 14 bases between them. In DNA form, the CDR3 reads TGCGCCAGCAGCTTCTCAGGGATAGATGACACTGAAGCTTTCTTT. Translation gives CASSFSGIDDTEAFF.

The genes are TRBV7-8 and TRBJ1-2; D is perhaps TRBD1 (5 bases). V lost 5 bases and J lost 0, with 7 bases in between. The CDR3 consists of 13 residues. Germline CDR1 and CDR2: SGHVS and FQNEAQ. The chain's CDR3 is CASSRTTNYGYTF. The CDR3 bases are TGTGCCAGCAGCCGGACAACTAACTATGGCTACACCTTC.

DNA for the CDR3: TGTGCCAGCAGTAAGTGGGGGTTAGACCAACTTTACAATGAGCAGTTCTTC. Its translation is CASSKWGLDQLYNEQFF. The chain couples TRBV6-2 or TRBV6-3 to TRBJ2-1, with D perhaps assigned TRBD1 or TRBD2 (5 bases each). The CDR3 runs to 17 residues. Trimming shortened V by 5 bases and J by 4 bases, and 21 bases separated the two germline ends. From germline, CDR1 is MNHEY and CDR2 SVGEGT.

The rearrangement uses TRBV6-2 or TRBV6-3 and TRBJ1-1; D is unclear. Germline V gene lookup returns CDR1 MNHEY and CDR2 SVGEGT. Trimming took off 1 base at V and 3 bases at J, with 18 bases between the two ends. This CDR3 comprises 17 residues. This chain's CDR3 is CASSYFGEGRRYTEAFF. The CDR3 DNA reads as TGTGCCAGCAGTTACTTCGGAGAGGGCCGAAGATACACTGAAGCTTTCTTT.

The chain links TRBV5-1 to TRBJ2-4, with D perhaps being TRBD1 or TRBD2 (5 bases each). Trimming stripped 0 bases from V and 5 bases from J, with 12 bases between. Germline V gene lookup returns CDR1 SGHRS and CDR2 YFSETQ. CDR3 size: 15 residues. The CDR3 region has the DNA TGCGCCAGCAGCTTGGGCCGAGGGGCCCAAAACATTCAGTACTTC. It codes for CASSLGRGAQNIQYF.

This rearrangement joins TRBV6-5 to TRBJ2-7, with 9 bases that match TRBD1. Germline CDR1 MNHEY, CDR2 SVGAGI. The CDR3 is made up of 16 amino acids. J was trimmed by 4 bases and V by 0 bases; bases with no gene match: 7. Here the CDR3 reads CASSYSPGTGLYEQYF. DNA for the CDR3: TGTGCCAGCAGTTACTCTCCCGGGACAGGGCTATACGAGCAGTACTTC.

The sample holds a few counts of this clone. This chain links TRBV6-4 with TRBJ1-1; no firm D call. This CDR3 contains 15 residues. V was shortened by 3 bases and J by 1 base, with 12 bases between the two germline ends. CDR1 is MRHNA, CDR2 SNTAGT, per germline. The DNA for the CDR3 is TGTGCCAGCAGTGAGGGTTTGACGGGGAACACTGAAGCTTTCTTT. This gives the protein CASSEGLTGNTEAFF.

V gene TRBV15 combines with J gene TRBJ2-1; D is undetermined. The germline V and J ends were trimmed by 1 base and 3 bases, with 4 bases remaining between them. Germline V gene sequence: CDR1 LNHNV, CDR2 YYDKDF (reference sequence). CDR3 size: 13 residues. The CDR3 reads CATSRAYYNEQFF. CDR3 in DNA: TGTGCCACCAGCAGAGCATACTACAATGAGCAGTTCTTC.

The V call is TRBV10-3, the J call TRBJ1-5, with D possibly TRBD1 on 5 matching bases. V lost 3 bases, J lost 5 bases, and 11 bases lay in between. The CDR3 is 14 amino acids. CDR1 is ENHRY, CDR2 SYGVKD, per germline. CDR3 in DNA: TGTGCCATCAGTGAAAGGCAGGGTGATCAGCCCCAGCATTTT. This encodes CAISERQGDQPQHF.

This chain's CDR3 is CASSPFRDLNSPLHF. The CDR3 bases are TGTGCCAGCAGCCCCTTCCGGGACCTTAATTCACCCCTCCACTTT. The chain couples TRBV7-9 to TRBJ1-6, with a possible D match to TRBD1 (5 bases). Germline V gives CDR1 SEHNR, CDR2 FQNEAQ (reference sequence). The CDR3 loop spans 15 amino acids. V lost 5 bases and J lost 6, with 14 bases in between. The variable domain in full, completed from reference TRBV7-9 and TRBJ1-6, reads DTGVSQNPRHKITKRGQNVTFRCDPISEHNRLYWYRQTLGQGPEFLTYFQNEAQLEKSRLLSDRFSAERPKGSFSTLEIQRTEQGDSAMYLCASSPFRDLNSPLHFGNGTRLTVT.

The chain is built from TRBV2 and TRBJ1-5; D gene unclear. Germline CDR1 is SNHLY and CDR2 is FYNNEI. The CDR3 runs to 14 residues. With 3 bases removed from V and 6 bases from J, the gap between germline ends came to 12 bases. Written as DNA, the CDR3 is TGTGCCAGCAGTGAGTCGTTGGGGAGTCAGCCCCAGCATTTT. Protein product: CASSESLGSQPQHF.

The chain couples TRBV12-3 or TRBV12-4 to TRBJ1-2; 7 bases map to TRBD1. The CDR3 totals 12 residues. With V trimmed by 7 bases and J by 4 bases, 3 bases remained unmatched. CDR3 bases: TGTGCCAGCAAACAGGGGTCCTATGGCTACACCTTC. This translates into CASKQGSYGYTF.

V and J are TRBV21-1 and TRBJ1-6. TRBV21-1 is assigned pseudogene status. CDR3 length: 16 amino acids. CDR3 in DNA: TGTGCCAGCAGCAAAGCGCTGGAGGAATCTAATTCACCCCTCCACTTT. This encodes CASSKALEESNSPLHF.

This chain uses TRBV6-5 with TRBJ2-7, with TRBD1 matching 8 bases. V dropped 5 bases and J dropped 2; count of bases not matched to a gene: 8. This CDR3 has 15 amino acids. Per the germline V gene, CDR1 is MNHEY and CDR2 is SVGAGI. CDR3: CASSPQGANTYEQYF. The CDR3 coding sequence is TGTGCCAGCAGTCCCCAGGGGGCGAACACCTACGAGCAGTACTTC.

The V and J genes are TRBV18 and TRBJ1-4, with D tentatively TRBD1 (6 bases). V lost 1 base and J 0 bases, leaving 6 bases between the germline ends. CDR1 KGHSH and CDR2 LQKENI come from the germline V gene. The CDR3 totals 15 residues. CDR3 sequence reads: CASSPRQATNEKLFF. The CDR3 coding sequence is TGTGCCAGCTCACCACGACAGGCAACTAATGAAAAACTGTTTTTT. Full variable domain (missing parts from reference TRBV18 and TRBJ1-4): NAGVMQNPRHLVRRRGQEARLRCSPMKGHSHVYWYRQLPEEGLKFMVYLQKENIIDESGMPKERFSAEFPKEGPSILRIQQVVRGDSAAYFCASSPRQATNEKLFFGSGTQLSVL.

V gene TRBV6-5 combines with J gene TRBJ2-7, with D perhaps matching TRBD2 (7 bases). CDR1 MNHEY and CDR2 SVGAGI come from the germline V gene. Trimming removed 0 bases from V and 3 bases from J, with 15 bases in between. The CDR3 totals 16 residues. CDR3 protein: CASSYSGGTSYYEQYF. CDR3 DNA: TGTGCCAGCAGTTACTCGGGAGGGACATCGTACTACGAGCAGTACTTC.

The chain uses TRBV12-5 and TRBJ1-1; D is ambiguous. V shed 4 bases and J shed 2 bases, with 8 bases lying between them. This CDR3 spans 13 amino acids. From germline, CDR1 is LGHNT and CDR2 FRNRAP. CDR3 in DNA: TGTGCTAGTGGTTCGGACGTAAACACTGAAGCTTTCTTT. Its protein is CASGSDVNTEAFF.

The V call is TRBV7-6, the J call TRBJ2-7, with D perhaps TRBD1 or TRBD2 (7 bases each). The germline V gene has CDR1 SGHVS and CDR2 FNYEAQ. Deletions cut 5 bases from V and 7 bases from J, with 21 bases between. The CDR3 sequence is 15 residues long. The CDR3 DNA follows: TGTGCCAGCAGCCTGCGACAGGGAGGGTTTGGGGAGCAGTACTTC. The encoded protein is CASSLRQGGFGEQYF.

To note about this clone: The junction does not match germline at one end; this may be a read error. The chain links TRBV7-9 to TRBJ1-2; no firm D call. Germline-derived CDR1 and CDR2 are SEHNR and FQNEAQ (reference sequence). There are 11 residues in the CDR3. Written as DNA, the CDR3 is TGTGCCAGCAGCACTAAGGATAAGCTTATCTTC. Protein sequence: CASSTKDKLIF.

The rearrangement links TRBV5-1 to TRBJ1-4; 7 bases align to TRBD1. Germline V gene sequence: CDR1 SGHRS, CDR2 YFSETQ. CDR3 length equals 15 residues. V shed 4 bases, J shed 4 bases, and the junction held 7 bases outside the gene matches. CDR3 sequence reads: CASSVTGAVNEKLFF. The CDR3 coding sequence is TGCGCCAGCAGCGTAACAGGGGCCGTTAATGAAAAACTGTTTTTT.

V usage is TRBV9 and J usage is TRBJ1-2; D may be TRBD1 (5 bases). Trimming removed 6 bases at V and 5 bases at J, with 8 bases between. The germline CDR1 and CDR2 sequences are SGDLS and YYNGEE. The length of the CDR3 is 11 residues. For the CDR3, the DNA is TGTGCCAGCAACCAGGGTTATGGCTACACCTTC. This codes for CASNQGYGYTF. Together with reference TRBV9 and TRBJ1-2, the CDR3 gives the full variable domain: DSGVTQTPKHLITATGQRVTLRCSPRSGDLSVYWYQQSLDQGLQFLIQYYNGEERAKGNILERFSAQQFPDLHSELNLSSLELGDSALYFCASNQGYGYTFGSGTRLTVV.